This passage covers 21 T cell receptor beta chains from one sample sequenced in a study of CD8+CD57+ T cells in acquired aplastic anemia. Genomic DNA acted as the template from which TCR beta VDJ combination and CDR3 sequence profiling were carried out. MiXCR, applied by TCRdb to the reads, yields one record per CDR3 protein. This sample has 150,000 or so distinct CDR3 sequences, with under 75% found just once. The sample taken for sequencing was sorted CD4+, CD8+, or CD8+CD57+ T cells (not recorded which) from PBMCs. The source is a human donor in good health.

The V and J genes are TRBV20-1 and TRBJ2-3; 8 bases are a match to TRBD2. Germline-derived CDR1 and CDR2 are DFQATT and SNEGSKA (reference sequence). V trimming: 3 bases; J trimming: 4 bases; junction bases outside the gene matches: 9. The CDR3 extends over 15 amino acids. CDR3 nucleotide sequence: TGCAGTGCTAGGGGATGGGGACTAGAGGCAGATACGCAGTATTTT. Its protein is CSARGWGLEADTQYF.

The genes are TRBV7-2 and TRBJ2-5, with TRBD2 matching 8 bases. CDR1 is SGHTA and CDR2 is FQGNSA in the germline V gene. The CDR3 is 14 residues long. V was pared by 6 bases and J by 2 bases, with 5 bases of the junction left unmatched. In DNA form, the CDR3 reads TGTGCCAGCAGACGGCGGGGGGAGCAAGAGACCCAGTACTTC. Translation: CASRRRGEQETQYF.

The chain joins TRBV25-1 to TRBJ1-1; D not certain. The CDR3 loop spans 14 amino acids. Trimming removed 5 bases at V and 6 bases at J, with 16 bases between. Germline assignment: CDR1 MGHDK and CDR2 SYGVNS. This CDR3 is CASSSSSLGSEAFF. For the CDR3, the DNA is TGTGCCAGCAGTTCCTCCTCCCTAGGCTCTGAAGCTTTCTTT. Using reference TRBV25-1 and TRBJ1-1 for the parts outside the CDR3, the full variable domain is EADIYQTPRYLVIGTGKKITLECSQTMGHDKMYWYQQDPGMELHLIHYSYGVNSTEKGDLSSESTVSRIRTEHFPLTLESARPSHTSQYLCASSSSSLGSEAFFGQGTRLTVV.

There are a few counts of this clonotype. The J gene is TRBJ2-5, the V gene TRBV28; no reliable D call. Trimming stripped 1 base from V and 4 bases from J, with 13 bases between. CDR1 MDHEN and CDR2 SYDVKM come from the germline V gene. The CDR3 runs to 15 residues. The CDR3 DNA sequence: TGTGCCAGCAGTTTATCCTTCCGCTCTGGAGAGACCCAGTACTTC. This gives the protein CASSLSFRSGETQYF.

The J gene is TRBJ1-2, the V gene TRBV20-1; D uncertain. V lost 4 bases and J 5 bases, leaving 5 bases between the germline ends. Germline CDR1 reads DFQATT; CDR2 reads SNEGSKA (reference sequence). The CDR3 runs 10 residues. The CDR3 DNA follows: TGCAGTGCTAAGGCTTATGGCTACACCTTC. It translates to CSAKAYGYTF.

This clonotype came up a few times. An end of the junction does not agree with germline; a read error may underlie this. This chain uses TRBV9 with TRBJ2-7; tentatively, D is TRBD1 (6 bases). Germline values: CDR1 SGDLS, CDR2 YYNGEE. This CDR3 region has 16 residues. CDR3 sequence (DNA): TGCGCCAGCAGTGAGTCGGGACATGGGTCCTCCTACGAGCAGTACTTC. It translates to CASSESGHGSSYEQYF.

This chain connects TRBV7-2 to TRBJ2-1; D possibly uses TRBD1 or TRBD2 (6 bases each). The CDR3 totals 16 residues. The V end was cut by 5 bases, the J end by 8 bases, with 22 bases between. Looked up from germline, CDR1 is SGHTA and CDR2 is FQGNSA. CDR3: CASSRALGRGGDEQFF. CDR3 bases: TGTGCCAGCAGCCGCGCCCTGGGCAGGGGAGGAGATGAGCAGTTCTTC.

The chain joins TRBV10-3 to TRBJ2-1, with D possibly TRBD1 on 5 matching bases. Trimming pared 8 bases from V and 4 bases from J, leaving 18 bases between. Germline V gene sequence: CDR1 ENHRY, CDR2 SYGVKD. The CDR3 is 15 residues long. DNA of the CDR3: TGTGCCATCGCCAAGGGGTCGACAGAATACAATGAGCAGTTCTTC. Protein product: CAIAKGSTEYNEQFF.

The chain is built from TRBV20-1 and TRBJ1-3; tentative D call: TRBD1 (5 bases). The CDR3 sequence is 13 residues long. V was cut by 2 bases and J by 4 bases, with 9 bases left in between. Germline loops: CDR1 DFQATT, CDR2 SNEGSKA (reference sequence). CDR3 loop: CSARTEGGNTIYF. CDR3 DNA: TGCAGTGCTAGAACGGAGGGGGGAAACACCATATATTTT.

The gene calls are TRBV9 and TRBJ1-5; 7 bases agree with TRBD1. This CDR3 has 15 amino acids. The germline V gene has CDR1 SGDLS and CDR2 YYNGEE. Germline trimming cut 0 bases from V and 6 bases from J; bases unmatched to any gene: 6. CDR3 DNA: TGTGCCAGCAGCGTAGCTGACAGGGTGAGTCAGCCCCAGCATTTT. Translating it yields CASSVADRVSQPQHF.

The chain links TRBV19 to TRBJ2-1, with 8 bases matching TRBD1. The CDR3 extends over 15 amino acids. Germline V gene data show CDR1 as LNHDA and CDR2 as SQIVND (reference sequence). The J segment lost 8 bases and the V segment lost 4 bases, leaving 10 bases of the junction unmatched. In nucleotides, the CDR3 is TGTGCCAGTAGTAGACAGGGGTGGGGTCTGGATGAGCAGTTCTTC. Encoded protein: CASSRQGWGLDEQFF.

The rearrangement links TRBV9 to TRBJ2-3; 9 positions match TRBD2. V was pared by 5 bases and J by 4 bases, with 8 bases of the junction left unmatched. The CDR3 is 15 residues long. Germline V gene sequence: CDR1 SGDLS, CDR2 YYNGEE. CDR3 sequence reads: CASSENGGGADTQYF. The CDR3 DNA follows: TGTGCCAGCAGTGAAAATGGCGGGGGGGCAGATACGCAGTATTTT.

This clonotype was counted ten times or more. The chain uses TRBV7-6 and TRBJ2-7, with 12 bases aligning to TRBD1. After removal of 0 bases from V and 6 bases from J, the junction contained 9 bases not matched to a gene. The CDR3 loop spans 17 amino acids. Per germline, CDR1 SGHVS and CDR2 FNYEAQ. The CDR3 loop is CASSLAAGTGGGGEQYF. The CDR3 DNA follows: TGTGCCAGCAGCTTAGCGGCAGGGACAGGGGGCGGGGGCGAGCAGTACTTC.

The chain couples TRBV7-2 to TRBJ1-5; a weak D match, TRBD1 (6 bases). CDR1 and CDR2 (germline): SGHTA, FQGNSA. The V gene lost 1 base and the J gene lost 4 bases, with 14 bases spanning the gap. There are 16 residues in the CDR3. The CDR3 loop is CASSLGGDTRNQPQHF. The CDR3 DNA is TGTGCCAGCAGCTTAGGAGGGGACACGCGAAATCAGCCCCAGCATTTT.

This clonotype was seen only a few times. The chain has TRBV9 and TRBJ2-7; 7 positions agree with TRBD1. Germline values: CDR1 SGDLS, CDR2 YYNGEE. The CDR3 extends over 12 amino acids. The V gene end was trimmed by 6 bases and the J gene end by 5 bases; junction bases not matched to a gene: 5. Here the CDR3 DNA reads TGTGCCAGCAAGGGGGCGAACAACGAGCAGTACTTC. It specifies CASKGANNEQYF.

J is TRBJ2-7 and V is TRBV20-1; 9 bases agree with TRBD2. CDR1 is DFQATT and CDR2 is SNEGSKA in the germline V gene (reference sequence). The CDR3 contains 14 residues. V was pared by 7 bases and J by 0 bases, with 7 bases of the junction left unmatched. For the CDR3, the DNA is TGCAGTGGGGCGGGACTAGCAGCCTCCTACGAGCAGTACTTC. Translation: CSGAGLAASYEQYF.

This clonotype was seen a handful of times. The chain employs TRBV25-1 and TRBJ1-1; the D is unclear. V lost 8 bases and J lost 7, with 11 bases in between. CDR3 length: 11 residues. CDR1 is MGHDK and CDR2 is SYGVNS in the germline V gene. CDR3 sequence reads: CASPIGSEAFF. The CDR3 DNA reads as TGTGCCAGCCCCATCGGGAGTGAAGCTTTCTTT.

This clonotype was detected only once. V is TRBV12-3 or TRBV12-4 and J is TRBJ1-5; 7 bases map to TRBD1. The CDR3 sequence is 14 residues long. Unmatched junction bases numbered 2, after V lost 6 bases and J lost 0 bases. CDR3 sequence: CASSYRGSNQPQHF. CDR3 coding DNA: TGTGCCAGCAGCTACAGGGGTAGCAATCAGCCCCAGCATTTT.

The genes are TRBV2 and TRBJ1-5; maybe TRBD1 (6 bases). The germline V and J ends were trimmed by 6 bases and 11 bases, with 17 bases remaining between them. CDR1 is SNHLY, CDR2 FYNNEI, per germline. The CDR3 consists of 13 residues. CDR3 in amino acids: CASRDSNQETQHF. CDR3 in DNA: TGTGCCAGCAGGGACAGTAACCAAGAGACCCAGCATTTT.

The rearrangement uses TRBV6-5 and TRBJ2-5; D perhaps matches TRBD1 (6 bases). V was pared by 0 bases and J by 4 bases, with 9 bases between. Germline CDR1 is MNHEY and CDR2 is SVGAGI. This CDR3 has 14 amino acids. The CDR3 DNA reads as TGTGCCAGCAGTTACTCGATACAGGGAGAGACCCAGTACTTC. Protein product: CASSYSIQGETQYF.

The genes are TRBV20-1 and TRBJ2-7; D remains unclear. The germline gives CDR1 DFQATT, CDR2 SNEGSKA (reference sequence). The CDR3 length is 13 residues. V lost 0 bases and J 0 bases, leaving 6 bases between the germline ends. The CDR3 sequence is CSARERNSYEQYF. CDR3 DNA: TGCAGTGCTAGAGAACGGAACTCCTACGAGCAGTACTTC.